This T cell receptor (beta chain) was documented in a study of blood T cell repertoires in COVID-19. In its sample, this clone was seen once. The V gene's germline CDR1 is MDHEN and CDR2 SYDVKM. The CDR3 totals 14 residues. The V segment lost 6 bases and the J segment 5 bases; nucleotides outside the gene matches: 9. Using immunoSEQ multiplex PCR, the repertoire was profiled, and TCRdb retains in-frame clones only, with some absent. The sample contains about 99,000 clones, 70% to 80% of which appear only once. Sequencing used peripheral blood. The chain recombines TRBV28 with TRBJ1-2; 7 nucleotides match TRBD1. This TCR came from a woman of 80 years or more with active or convalescent COVID-19. The CDR3 sequence is CASRQGVFRYGYTF. In DNA, the CDR3 is TGTGCCAGCAGGCAGGGGGTATTTCGGTATGGCTACACCTTC.